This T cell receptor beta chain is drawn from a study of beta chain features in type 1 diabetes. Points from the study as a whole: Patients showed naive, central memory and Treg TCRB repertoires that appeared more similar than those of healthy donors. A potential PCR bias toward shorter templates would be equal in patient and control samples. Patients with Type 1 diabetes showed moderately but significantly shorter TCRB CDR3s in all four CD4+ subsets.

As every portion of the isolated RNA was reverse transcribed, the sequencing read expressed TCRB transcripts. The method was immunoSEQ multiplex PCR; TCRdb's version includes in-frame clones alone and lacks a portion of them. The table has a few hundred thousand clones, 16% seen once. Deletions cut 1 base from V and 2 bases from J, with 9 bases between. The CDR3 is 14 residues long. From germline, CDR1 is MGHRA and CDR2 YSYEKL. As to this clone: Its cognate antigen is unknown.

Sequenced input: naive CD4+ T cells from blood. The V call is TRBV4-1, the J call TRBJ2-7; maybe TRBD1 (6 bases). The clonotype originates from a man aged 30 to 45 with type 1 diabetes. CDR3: CASSQVSGAYEQYF. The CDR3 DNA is TGCGCCAGCAGCCAAGTATCAGGGGCCTACGAGCAGTACTTC.